This T cell receptor (beta chain) was captured by sequencing in a study of post-analysis software for immune sequencing data. Across the whole study: Disease trajectories encompassed relapsing-remitting, secondary progressive and progressive-relapsing multiple sclerosis.

Points from the study as a whole: Samples prepared in the same batch strongly co-clustered by F measure. Versus controls, multiple sclerosis patients showed significantly lower diversity (normalized Chao1). Roughly 5 TRBV segments occurring more often in patients than controls included TRBV5-6, TRBV5-1 and TRBV20-1.

The V gene's germline CDR1 is SQVTM and CDR2 ANQGSEA. The CDR3 sequence is 11 residues long. Trimming cost V 7 bases and J 15 bases, with 19 bases left between them. Included in the TCR beta cDNA libraries were unique molecular identifiers. TCRdb redid the calling of the PCR reads with MiXCR, one entry per CDR3 protein. The table records hundreds of thousands of distinct CDR3 sequences, 55% to 70% of them present only once. Concerning this clonotype: The antigen remains unidentified.

This chain connects TRBV29-1 to TRBJ2-1, with TRBD1 as a possible D gene (6 bases). The TCR was taken from a girl aged 2-10 years with multiple sclerosis. Sequencing was carried out using blood. The CDR3 protein is CSAVRGTGAFF. Written as DNA, the CDR3 is TGCAGCGCTGTTAGGGGGACCGGCGCGTTCTTC.